Presented here are 7 T cell receptor beta chains from one specimen sequenced in a study of T cell responses to AZD1222 COVID-19 vaccine. Profiled with immunoSEQ multiplex PCR; TCRdb holds only in-frame clones, not every one. The sample records 90,000 to 120,000 clones, under 95% being singletons. This specimen was peripheral blood, taken 28 days after the second AZD1222 dose. These receptors originate from an adult who received the AZD1222 COVID-19 vaccine.

The chain uses TRBV4-1 and TRBJ1-6; D is uncertain. CDR1 is MGHRA, CDR2 YSYEKL, per germline. This CDR3 has 13 amino acids. V lost 3 bases to trimming and J lost 8 bases, with 8 bases between them. CDR3 in amino acids: CASSQEIHSPLHF. The CDR3 DNA is TGCGCCAGCAGCCAGGAGATTCATTCACCCCTCCACTTT.

This sequence joins TRBV19 and TRBJ2-2, with D uncertain. Germline lookup yields CDR1 LNHDA and CDR2 SQIVND (reference sequence). The CDR3 spans 15 residues. V shed 2 bases and J shed 3 bases, with 10 bases lying between them. The CDR3 reads CASSITPGYTGELFF. The CDR3 nucleotides read TGTGCCAGTAGTATAACCCCTGGGTACACCGGGGAGCTGTTTTTT.

Here the CDR3 reads CSGLQETQYF. The CDR3 nucleotides are TGCAGTGGTCTCCAAGAGACCCAGTACTTC. V usage is TRBV20-1 and J usage is TRBJ2-5; D is uncertain. The V gene lost 7 bases and the J gene lost 1 base, with 4 bases spanning the gap. Germline CDR1 DFQATT, CDR2 SNEGSKA (reference sequence). This CDR3 contains 10 residues.

The chain employs TRBV20-1 and TRBJ2-1, with no clear D. Per the germline V gene, CDR1 is DFQATT and CDR2 is SNEGSKA (reference sequence). V lost 4 bases and J lost 10, with 11 bases in between. The CDR3 spans 11 residues. The CDR3 DNA sequence: TGCAGTGCTAAGGCCCGAGGCGAGCAGTTCTTC. The encoded protein is CSAKARGEQFF.

This chain links TRBV15 with TRBJ1-2; unclear D gene. The length of the CDR3 is 14 residues. The germline V gene encodes CDR1 LNHNV and CDR2 YYDKDF (reference sequence). With 3 bases removed from V and 4 bases from J, the gap between germline ends came to 12 bases. CDR3 loop: CATSRRDLPYGYTF. The CDR3 DNA is TGTGCCACCAGCAGGCGGGATCTCCCCTATGGCTACACCTTC.

This chain links TRBV9 with TRBJ2-7, with TRBD1 as a possible D gene (7 bases). In germline, CDR1 is SGDLS, CDR2 YYNGEE. V was cut by 2 bases and J by 6 bases, with 12 bases left in between. There are 13 residues in the CDR3. The CDR3 spells CASSVSQGGEQYF. In nucleotides, the CDR3 is TGTGCCAGCAGCGTCTCTCAGGGGGGCGAGCAGTACTTC.

The genes are TRBV11-2 and TRBJ2-7; D unclear. This CDR3 has 15 amino acids. Trimming cost V 0 bases and J 3 bases, with 12 bases left between them. Germline lookup yields CDR1 SGHAT and CDR2 FQNNGV. The CDR3 spells CASSLDSRLNYEQYF. The CDR3 nucleotides read TGTGCCAGCAGCTTAGATTCCAGGTTGAACTACGAGCAGTACTTC. The full variable domain, in which reference TRBV11-2 and TRBJ2-7 provide the parts outside the CDR3, is EAGVAQSPRYKIIEKRQSVAFWCNPISGHATLYWYQQILGQGPKLLIQFQNNGVVDDSQLPKDRFSAERLKGVDSTLKIQPAKLEDSAVYLCASSLDSRLNYEQYFGPGTRLTVT.